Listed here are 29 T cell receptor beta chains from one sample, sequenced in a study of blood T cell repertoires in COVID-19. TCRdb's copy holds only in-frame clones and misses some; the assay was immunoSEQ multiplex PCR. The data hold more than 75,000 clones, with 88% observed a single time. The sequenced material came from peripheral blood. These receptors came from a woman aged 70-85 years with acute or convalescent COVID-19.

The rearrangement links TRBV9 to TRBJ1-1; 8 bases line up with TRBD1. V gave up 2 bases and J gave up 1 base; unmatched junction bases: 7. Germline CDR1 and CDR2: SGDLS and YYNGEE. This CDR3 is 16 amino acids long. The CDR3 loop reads CASSVSPGTGNTEAFF. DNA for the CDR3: TGTGCCAGCAGCGTTTCACCCGGGACAGGGAACACTGAAGCTTTCTTT. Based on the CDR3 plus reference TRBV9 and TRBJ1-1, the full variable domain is DSGVTQTPKHLITATGQRVTLRCSPRSGDLSVYWYQQSLDQGLQFLIQYYNGEERAKGNILERFSAQQFPDLHSELNLSSLELGDSALYFCASSVSPGTGNTEAFFGQGTRLTVV.

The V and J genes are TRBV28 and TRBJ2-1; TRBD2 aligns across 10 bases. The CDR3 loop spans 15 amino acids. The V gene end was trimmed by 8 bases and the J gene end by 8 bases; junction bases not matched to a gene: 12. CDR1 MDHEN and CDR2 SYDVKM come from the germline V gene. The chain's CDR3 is CASLEGLAGVHEQFF. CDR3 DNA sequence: TGTGCCAGCTTGGAGGGGCTAGCGGGAGTACATGAGCAGTTCTTC.

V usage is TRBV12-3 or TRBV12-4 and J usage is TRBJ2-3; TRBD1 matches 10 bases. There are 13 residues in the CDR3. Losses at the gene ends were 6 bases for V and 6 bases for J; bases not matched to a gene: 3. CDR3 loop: CASSRQGADTQYF. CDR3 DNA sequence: TGTGCCAGCAGCAGACAGGGGGCGGATACGCAGTATTTT.

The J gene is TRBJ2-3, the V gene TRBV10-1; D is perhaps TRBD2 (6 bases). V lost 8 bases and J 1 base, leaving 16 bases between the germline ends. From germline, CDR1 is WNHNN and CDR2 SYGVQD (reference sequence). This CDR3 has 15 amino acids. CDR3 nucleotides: TGCGCCAGCGGCGGCGGGGCTAGCGGCACAGATACGCAGTATTTT. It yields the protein CASGGGASGTDTQYF.

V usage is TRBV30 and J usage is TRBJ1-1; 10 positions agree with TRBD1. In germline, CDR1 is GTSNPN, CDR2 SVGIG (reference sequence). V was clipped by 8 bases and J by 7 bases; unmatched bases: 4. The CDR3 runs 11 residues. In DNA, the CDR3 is TGTGCCGGCCGGGACAGGGGTGAAGCTTTCTTT. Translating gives CAGRDRGEAFF.

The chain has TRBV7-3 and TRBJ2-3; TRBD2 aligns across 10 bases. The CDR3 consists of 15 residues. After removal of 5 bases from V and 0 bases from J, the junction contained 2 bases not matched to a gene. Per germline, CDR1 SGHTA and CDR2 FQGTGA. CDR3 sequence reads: CASSLSGGSTDTQYF. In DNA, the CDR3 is TGTGCCAGCAGCCTTAGCGGGGGGAGCACAGATACGCAGTATTTT.

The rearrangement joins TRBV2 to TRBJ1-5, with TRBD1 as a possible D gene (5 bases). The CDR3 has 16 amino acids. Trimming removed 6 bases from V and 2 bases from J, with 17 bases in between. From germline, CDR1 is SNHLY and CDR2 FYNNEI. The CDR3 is CASRPPGGSGNQPQHF. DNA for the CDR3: TGTGCCAGCAGACCCCCCGGGGGAAGTGGCAATCAGCCCCAGCATTTT.

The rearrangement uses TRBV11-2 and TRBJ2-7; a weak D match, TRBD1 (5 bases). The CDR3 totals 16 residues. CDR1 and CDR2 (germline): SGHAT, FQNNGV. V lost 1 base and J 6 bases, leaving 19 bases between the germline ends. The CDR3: CASSLALGLGPGEQYF. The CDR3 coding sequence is TGTGCCAGCAGCTTAGCTCTGGGGCTCGGGCCGGGCGAGCAGTACTTC.

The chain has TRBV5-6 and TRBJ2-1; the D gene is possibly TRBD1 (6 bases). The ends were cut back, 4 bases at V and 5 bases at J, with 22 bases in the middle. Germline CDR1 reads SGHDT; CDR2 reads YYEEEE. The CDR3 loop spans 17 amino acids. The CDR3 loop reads CASSILPGVVENNEQFF. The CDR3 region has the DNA TGTGCCAGCAGCATACTTCCAGGGGTGGTGGAAAACAATGAGCAGTTCTTC.

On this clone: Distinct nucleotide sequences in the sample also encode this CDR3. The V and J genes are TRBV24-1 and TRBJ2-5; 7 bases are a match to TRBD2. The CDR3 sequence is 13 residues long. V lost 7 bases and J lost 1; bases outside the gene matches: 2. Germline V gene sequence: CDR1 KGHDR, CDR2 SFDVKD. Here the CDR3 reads CATSPGGQETQYF. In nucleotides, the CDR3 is TGTGCCACCAGCCCGGGAGGCCAAGAGACCCAGTACTTC.

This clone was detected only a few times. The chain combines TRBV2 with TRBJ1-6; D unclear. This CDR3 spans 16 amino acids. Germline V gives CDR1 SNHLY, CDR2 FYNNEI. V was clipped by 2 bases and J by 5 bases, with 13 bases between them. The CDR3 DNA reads TGTGCCAGCAGTGAAATTGAGGTTTTTAATAATTCACCCCTCCACTTT. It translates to CASSEIEVFNNSPLHF. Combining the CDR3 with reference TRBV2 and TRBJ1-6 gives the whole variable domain EPEVTQTPSHQVTQMGQEVILRCVPISNHLYFYWYRQILGQKVEFLVSFYNNEISEKSEIFDDQFSVERPDGSNFTLKIRSTKLEDSAMYFCASSEIEVFNNSPLHFGNGTRLTVT.

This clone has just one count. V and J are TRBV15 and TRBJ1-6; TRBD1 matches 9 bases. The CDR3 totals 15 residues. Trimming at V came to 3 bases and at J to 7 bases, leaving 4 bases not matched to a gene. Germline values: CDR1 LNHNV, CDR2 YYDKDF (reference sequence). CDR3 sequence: CATSRETGGNSPLHF. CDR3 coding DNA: TGTGCCACCAGCAGGGAGACAGGGGGAAATTCACCCCTCCACTTT.

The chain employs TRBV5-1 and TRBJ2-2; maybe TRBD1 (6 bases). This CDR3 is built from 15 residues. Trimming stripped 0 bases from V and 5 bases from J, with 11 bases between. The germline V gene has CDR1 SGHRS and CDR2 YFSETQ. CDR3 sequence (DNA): TGCGCCAGCAGCTTGGACAGGGTGTCGACCGGGGAGCTGTTTTTT. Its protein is CASSLDRVSTGELFF.

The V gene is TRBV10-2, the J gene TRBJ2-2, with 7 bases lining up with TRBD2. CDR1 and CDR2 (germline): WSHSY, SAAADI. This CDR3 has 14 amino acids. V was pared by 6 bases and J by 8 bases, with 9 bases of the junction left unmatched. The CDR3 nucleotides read TGCGCCAGCAGGTGGGAGGGCCCGTTGGGGGAGCTGTTTTTT. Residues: CASRWEGPLGELFF.

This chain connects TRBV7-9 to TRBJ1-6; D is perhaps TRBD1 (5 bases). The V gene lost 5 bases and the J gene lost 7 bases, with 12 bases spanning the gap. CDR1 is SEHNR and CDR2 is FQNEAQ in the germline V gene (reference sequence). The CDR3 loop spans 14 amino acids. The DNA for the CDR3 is TGTGCCAGCAGCCCTGACAGCGACAATTCACCCCTCCACTTT. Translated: CASSPDSDNSPLHF. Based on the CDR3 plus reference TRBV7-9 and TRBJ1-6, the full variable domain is DTGVSQNPRHKITKRGQNVTFRCDPISEHNRLYWYRQTLGQGPEFLTYFQNEAQLEKSRLLSDRFSAERPKGSFSTLEIQRTEQGDSAMYLCASSPDSDNSPLHFGNGTRLTVT.

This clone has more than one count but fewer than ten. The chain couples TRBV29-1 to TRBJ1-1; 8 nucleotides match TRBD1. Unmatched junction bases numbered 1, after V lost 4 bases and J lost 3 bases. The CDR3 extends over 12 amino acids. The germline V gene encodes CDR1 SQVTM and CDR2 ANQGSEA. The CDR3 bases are TGCAGCGTTGTACAGGGGGACACTGAAGCTTTCTTT. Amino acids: CSVVQGDTEAFF.

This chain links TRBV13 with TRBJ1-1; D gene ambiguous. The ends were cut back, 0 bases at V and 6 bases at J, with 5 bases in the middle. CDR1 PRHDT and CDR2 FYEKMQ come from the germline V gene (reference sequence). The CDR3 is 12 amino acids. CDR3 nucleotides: TGTGCCAGCAGCTTAGGATCGGCTGAAGCTTTCTTT. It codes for CASSLGSAEAFF.

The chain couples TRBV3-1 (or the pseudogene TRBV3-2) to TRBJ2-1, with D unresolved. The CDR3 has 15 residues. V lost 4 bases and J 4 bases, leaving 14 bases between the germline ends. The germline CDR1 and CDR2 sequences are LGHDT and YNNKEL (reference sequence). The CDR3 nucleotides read TGTGCCAGCAGCCCAACAAGACTGGAATACAATGAGCAGTTCTTC. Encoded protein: CASSPTRLEYNEQFF.

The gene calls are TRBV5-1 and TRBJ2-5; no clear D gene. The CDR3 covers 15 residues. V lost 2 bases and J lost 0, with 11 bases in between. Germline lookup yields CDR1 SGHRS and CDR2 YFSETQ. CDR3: CASSFSSLYQETQYF. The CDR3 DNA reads TGCGCCAGCAGCTTTAGCTCGTTGTACCAAGAGACCCAGTACTTC.

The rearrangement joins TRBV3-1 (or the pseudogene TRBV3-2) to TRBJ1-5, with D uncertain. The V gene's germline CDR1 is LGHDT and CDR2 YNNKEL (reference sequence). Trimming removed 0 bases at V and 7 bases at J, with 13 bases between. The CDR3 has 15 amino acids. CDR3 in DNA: TGTGCCAGCAGCCAAGATTGGAGGGCGCTGCAGCCCCAGCATTTT. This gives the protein CASSQDWRALQPQHF.

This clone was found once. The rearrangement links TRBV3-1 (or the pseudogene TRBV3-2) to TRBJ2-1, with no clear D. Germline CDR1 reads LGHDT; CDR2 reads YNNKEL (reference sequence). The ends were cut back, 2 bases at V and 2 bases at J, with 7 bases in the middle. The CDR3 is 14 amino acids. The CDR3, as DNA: TGTGCCAGCAGCCAACTAGGAGCCTACAATGAGCAGTTCTTC. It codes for CASSQLGAYNEQFF.

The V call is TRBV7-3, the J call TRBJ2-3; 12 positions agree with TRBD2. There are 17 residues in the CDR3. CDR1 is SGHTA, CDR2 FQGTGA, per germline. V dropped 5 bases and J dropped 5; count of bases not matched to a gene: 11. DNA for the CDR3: TGTGCCAGCAGCCCCTTGGCTCTAGCGGGAGGGGGAGATACGCAGTATTTT. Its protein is CASSPLALAGGGDTQYF.

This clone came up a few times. The chain's CDR3 is CASSLAGQGNQPQHF. The CDR3 coding sequence is TGTGCCAGCAGCTTAGCGGGACAGGGCAATCAGCCCCAGCATTTT. The J gene is TRBJ1-5, the V gene TRBV7-8; 8 bases are shared with TRBD1. The V segment lost 0 bases and the J segment 2 bases; nucleotides outside the gene matches: 0. CDR1 and CDR2 from the germline V gene are SGHVS and FQNEAQ. The CDR3 length is 15 residues. Filled out from reference TRBV7-8 and TRBJ1-5, the complete variable domain reads GAGVSQSPRYKVAKRGQDVALRCDPISGHVSLFWYQQALGQGPEFLTYFQNEAQLDKSGLPSDRFFAERPEGSVSTLKIQRTQQEDSAVYLCASSLAGQGNQPQHFGDGTRLSIL.

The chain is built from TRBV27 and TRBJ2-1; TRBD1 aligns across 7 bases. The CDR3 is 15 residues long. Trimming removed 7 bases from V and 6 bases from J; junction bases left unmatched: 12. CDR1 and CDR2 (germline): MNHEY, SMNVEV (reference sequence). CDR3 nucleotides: TGTGCCAGCAATATTTTCGAGGGGGCCATCAATGAGCAGTTCTTC. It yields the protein CASNIFEGAINEQFF.

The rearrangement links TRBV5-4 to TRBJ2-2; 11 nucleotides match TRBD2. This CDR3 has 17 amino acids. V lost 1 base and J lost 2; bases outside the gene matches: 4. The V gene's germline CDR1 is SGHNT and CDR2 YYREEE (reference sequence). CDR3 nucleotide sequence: TGTGCCAGCAGCTTGTCTAGCGGGGGGCAAAACACCGGGGAGCTGTTTTTT. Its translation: CASSLSSGGQNTGELFF. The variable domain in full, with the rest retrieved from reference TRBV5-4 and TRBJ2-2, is ETGVTQSPTHLIKTRGQQVTLRCSSQSGHNTVSWYQQALGQGPQFIFQYYREEENGRGNFPPRFSGLQFPNYSSELNVNALELDDSALYLCASSLSSGGQNTGELFFGEGSRLTVL.

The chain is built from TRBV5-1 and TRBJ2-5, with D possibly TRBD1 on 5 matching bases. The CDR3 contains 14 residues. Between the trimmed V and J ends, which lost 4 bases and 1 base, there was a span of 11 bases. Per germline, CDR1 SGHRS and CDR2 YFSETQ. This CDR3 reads CASSAQAIQETQYF. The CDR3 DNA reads TGCGCCAGCAGCGCACAGGCGATCCAAGAGACCCAGTACTTC.

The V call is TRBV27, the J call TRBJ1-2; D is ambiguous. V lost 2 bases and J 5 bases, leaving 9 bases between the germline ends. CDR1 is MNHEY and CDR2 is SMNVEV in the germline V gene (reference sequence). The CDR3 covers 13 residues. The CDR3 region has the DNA TGTGCCAGCAGTTTAGAGGGCTCTTATGGCTACACCTTC. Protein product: CASSLEGSYGYTF.

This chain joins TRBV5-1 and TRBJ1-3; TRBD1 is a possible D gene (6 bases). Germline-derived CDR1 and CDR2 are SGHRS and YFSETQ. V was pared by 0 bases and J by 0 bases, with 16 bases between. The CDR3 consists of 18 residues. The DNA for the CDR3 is TGCGCCAGCAGCTTGGATGGGCAGGGGACCTTCTCTGGAAACACCATATATTTT. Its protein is CASSLDGQGTFSGNTIYF.

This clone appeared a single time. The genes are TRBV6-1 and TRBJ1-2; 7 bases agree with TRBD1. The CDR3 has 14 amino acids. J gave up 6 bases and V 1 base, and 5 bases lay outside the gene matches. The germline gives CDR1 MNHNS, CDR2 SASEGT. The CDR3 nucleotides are TGTGCCAGCAGTGAAGATGACAGGGTCGATGGCTACACCTTC. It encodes CASSEDDRVDGYTF.